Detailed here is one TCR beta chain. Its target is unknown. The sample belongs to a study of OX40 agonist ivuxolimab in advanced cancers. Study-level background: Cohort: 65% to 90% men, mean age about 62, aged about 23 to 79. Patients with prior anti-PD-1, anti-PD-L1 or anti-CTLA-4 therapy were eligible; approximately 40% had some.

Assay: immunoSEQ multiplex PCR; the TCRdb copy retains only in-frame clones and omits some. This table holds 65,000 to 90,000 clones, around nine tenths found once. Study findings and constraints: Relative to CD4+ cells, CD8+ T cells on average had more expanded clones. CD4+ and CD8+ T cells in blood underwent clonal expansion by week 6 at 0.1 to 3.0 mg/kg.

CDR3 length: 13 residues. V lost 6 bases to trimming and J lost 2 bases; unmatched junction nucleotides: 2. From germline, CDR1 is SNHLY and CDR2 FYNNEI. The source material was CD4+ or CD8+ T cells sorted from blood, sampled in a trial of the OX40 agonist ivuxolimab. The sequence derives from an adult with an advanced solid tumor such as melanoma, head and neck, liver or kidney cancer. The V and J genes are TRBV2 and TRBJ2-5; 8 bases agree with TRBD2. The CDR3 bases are TGTGCCAGCAGCGGGACTAGACAAGAGACCCAGTACTTC. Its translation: CASSGTRQETQYF.